The TCR beta chain under discussion was sequenced for a study of glioma-infiltrating T cells after dendritic cell vaccination. Study as a whole: Glioblastoma patients came from Phase I and II dendritic cell vaccination trials.

Up to about 2 ug genomic DNA was used for TCRB CDR3 amplification. The protocol was immunoSEQ multiplex PCR, while the TCRdb copy is restricted to in-frame clones and leaves out a portion. The data show fewer than 85,000 clones, about 76% seen once. Germline CDR1 is LGHNA and CDR2 is YNFKEQ. The length of the CDR3 is 15 residues. V lost 0 bases and J lost 6, with 15 bases in between. Isocitrate dehydrogenase mutation was absent in all glioblastoma patients. PBMC were collected before vaccination, two weeks after the third vaccination, and at progression. The sequencing used blood, collected before dendritic cell vaccination. This chain uses TRBV4-2 with TRBJ2-7; maybe TRBD2 (5 bases). This clonotype was sampled from a human donor with glioblastoma. The CDR3 reads CASSQEPGSSVEQYF. The CDR3 region has the DNA TGTGCCAGCAGCCAAGAGCCTGGGAGCTCCGTCGAGCAGTACTTC.